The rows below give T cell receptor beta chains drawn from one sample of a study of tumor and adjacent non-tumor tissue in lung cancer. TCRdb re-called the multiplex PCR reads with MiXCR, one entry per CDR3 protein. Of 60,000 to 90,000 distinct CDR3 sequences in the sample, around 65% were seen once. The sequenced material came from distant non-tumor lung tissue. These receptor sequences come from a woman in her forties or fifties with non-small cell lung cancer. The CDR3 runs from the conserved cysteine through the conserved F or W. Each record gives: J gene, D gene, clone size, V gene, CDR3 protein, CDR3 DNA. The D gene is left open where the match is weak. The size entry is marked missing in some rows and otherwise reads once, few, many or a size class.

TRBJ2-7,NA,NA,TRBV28,CASSSHEWAYEQYF,TGTGCCAGCAGTTCACATGAGTGGGCCTACGAGCAGTACTTC
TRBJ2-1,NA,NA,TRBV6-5,CASSHTRGHVDYNEQFF,TGTGCCAGCAGCCACACCCGTGGACACGTCGATTACAATGAGCAGTTCTTC
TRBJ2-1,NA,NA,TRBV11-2,CASSFNPGTNERFF,TGTGCCAGCAGCTTTAATCCGGGAACAAATGAGCGTTTCTTC
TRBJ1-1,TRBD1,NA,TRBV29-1,CSMTGTVNTEAYF,TGCAGCATGACAGGGACGGTGAACACTGAAGCTTACTTT
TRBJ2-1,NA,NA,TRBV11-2,CACSLNDNNEQFF,TGTGCCTGCAGCCTAAACGACAACAATGAGCAGTTCTTC
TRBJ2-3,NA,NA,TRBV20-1,CSARVSSLSVADTQYF,TGCAGTGCTAGAGTTTCTAGCTTGAGTGTAGCAGATACGCAGTATTTT
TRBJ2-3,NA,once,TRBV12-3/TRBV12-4,CASNGTGGNQPQYF,TGTGCCAGTAATGGCACGGGTGGTAATCAGCCCCAGTATTTT
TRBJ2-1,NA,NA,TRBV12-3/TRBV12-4,CASSLVAGLNYNKQFF,TGTGCCAGCAGTTTAGTTGCCGGTCTAAACTACAATAAGCAATTCTTC
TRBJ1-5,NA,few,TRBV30,CAWSPAGYQPQHF,TGTGCCTGGAGTCCAGCGGGATATCAGCCCCAGCATTTT
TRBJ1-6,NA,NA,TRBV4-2,CASGPNWTHNNSPLHF,TGTGCCAGCGGCCCAAACTGGACACACAATAATTCACCCCTCCACTTT
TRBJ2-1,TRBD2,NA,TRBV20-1,CSVRDLEGTSGDYNEQFF,TGCAGTGTTAGAGATCTAGAAGGGACTAGCGGAGACTACAATGAGCAGTTCTTC
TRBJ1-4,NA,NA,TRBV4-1,CTSSHVSGKEKLLF,TGCACCAGCAGCCATGTGTCAGGGAAGGAAAAACTGTTATTT
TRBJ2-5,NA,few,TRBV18,CASSQTKNEETQYF,TGTGCCAGCTCACAGACGAAAAATGAAGAGACCCAGTACTTC
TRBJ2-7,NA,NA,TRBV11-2,CASGITLWNYEQYF,TGTGCCAGCGGCATAACCCTTTGGAACTACGAGCAGTACTTC
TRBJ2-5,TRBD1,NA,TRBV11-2,CASSSMQQGGETQYF,TGTGCTAGCAGCTCAATGCAACAGGGGGGAGAGACCCAGTATTTC
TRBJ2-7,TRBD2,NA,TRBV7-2,CATSYLAGGPYEQYF,TGTGCTACCAGCTACTTAGCGGGAGGACCCTACGAGCAGTACTTC
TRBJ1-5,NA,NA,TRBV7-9,CASSSDSNQPQHF,TGTGCCAGCAGCTCAGACAGCAATCAGCCCCAGCATTTT
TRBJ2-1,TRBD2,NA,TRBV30,CACGSGVEQFF,TGTGCCTGTGGGAGCGGGGTTGAGCAGTTCTTC